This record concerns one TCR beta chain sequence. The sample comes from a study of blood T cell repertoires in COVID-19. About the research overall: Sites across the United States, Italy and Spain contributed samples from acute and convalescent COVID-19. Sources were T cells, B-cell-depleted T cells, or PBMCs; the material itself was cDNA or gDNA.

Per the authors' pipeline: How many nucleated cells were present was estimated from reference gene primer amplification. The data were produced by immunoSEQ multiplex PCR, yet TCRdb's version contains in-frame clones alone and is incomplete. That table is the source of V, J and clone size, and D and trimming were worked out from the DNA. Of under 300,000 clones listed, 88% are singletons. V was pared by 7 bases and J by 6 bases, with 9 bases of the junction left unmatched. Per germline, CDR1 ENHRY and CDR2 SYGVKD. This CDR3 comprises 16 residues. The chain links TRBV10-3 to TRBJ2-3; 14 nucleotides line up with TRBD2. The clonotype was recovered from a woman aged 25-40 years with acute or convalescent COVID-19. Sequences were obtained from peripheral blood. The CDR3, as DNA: TGTGCCATCACCCCCGGGACTAGCGGGAGCGCGGATACGCAGTATTTT. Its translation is CAITPGTSGSADTQYF.